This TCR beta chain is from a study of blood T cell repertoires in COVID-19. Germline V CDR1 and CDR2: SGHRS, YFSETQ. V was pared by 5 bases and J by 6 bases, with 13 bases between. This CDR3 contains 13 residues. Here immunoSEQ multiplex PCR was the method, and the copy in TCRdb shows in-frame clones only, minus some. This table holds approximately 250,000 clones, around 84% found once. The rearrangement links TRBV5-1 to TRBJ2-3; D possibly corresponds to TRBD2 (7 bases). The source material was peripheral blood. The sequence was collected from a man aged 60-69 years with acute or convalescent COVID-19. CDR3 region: CASRTQGGDTQYF. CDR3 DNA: TGCGCCAGCAGAACACAGGGAGGGGATACGCAGTATTTT.